This T cell receptor (beta chain) was documented in a study of chemoradiotherapy in HPV16-positive cancers. Across the study: Candidate HPV-specific clones and shared TCR motifs came from a couple of HPV16-positive patients.

TCRdb's copy holds only in-frame clones and misses some; the assay was immunoSEQ multiplex PCR. The repertoire has fewer than 3,500 clones, around 92% of them found once; the top ten carry over 3%. Repeated repertoire sampling spanned the course of chemoradiotherapy. This sample comprised tumor tissue, obtained from a patient who underwent chemoradiotherapy. The sequence derives from a human donor with HPV-associated anogenital cancer.

CDR3 region: CSVGQATGELFF. CDR3 DNA: TGCAGCGTTGGACAGGCCACCGGGGAGCTGTTTTTT. The chain is built from TRBV29-1 and TRBJ2-2, with D perhaps matching TRBD1 (6 bases). This CDR3 comprises 12 residues. Trimming shortened V by 4 bases and J by 4 bases, and 7 bases separated the two germline ends. CDR1 is SQVTM, CDR2 ANQGSEA, per germline.